This paragraph covers one TCR beta chain sequence. These data originate in a study of OX40 agonist ivuxolimab in advanced cancers. About the study: Given to patients was ivuxolimab, an agonistic anti-OX40 (CD134) antibody. In three patients, partial responses were observed, one with hepatocellular carcinoma and two with cutaneous melanoma.

Method: immunoSEQ multiplex PCR; TCRdb's copy keeps in-frame clones and lacks some. The sample records approximately 32,000 clones, 84% being singletons. Systemic immunosuppression or a history of autoimmune disease excluded patients. CDR1 and CDR2 (germline): SGHTS, YDEGEE. The CDR3 loop spans 15 amino acids. Trimming at V came to 4 bases and at J to 3 bases, leaving 3 bases not matched to a gene. The sequencing here drew on CD4+ or CD8+ T cells sorted from blood, taken in a trial of the OX40 agonist ivuxolimab. This receptor was identified in an adult with an advanced solid tumor such as melanoma, head and neck, liver or kidney cancer. This sequence joins TRBV5-8 and TRBJ2-1; 11 bases map to TRBD2. The CDR3, as DNA: TGTGCCAGCAGCCCCGGGACTAGCGGCTACAATGAGCAGTTCTTC. Encoded protein: CASSPGTSGYNEQFF.